This T cell receptor beta chain is from a study of tumor-infiltrating lymphocytes in primary liver carcinoma. Looking at the study overall: Resection treated the patients' primary liver carcinoma. Donors had hepatocellular carcinoma or combined HCC and intrahepatic cholangiocarcinoma. Regardless of tissue type, samples showed similar yields of roughly 3.5 to 7.5 million productive TCRbeta reads.

A constant-region primer primed TCR beta cDNA synthesis from about 0.55 ug of total RNA. Sequencing libraries for TCR beta derived from three nested multiplex PCR rounds that used slightly modified ARM-PCR. The opening two PCR rounds, approximately 10 cycles each, paired TRBV1-TRBV30 forward primers with a C-beta reverse primer. TCRdb reprocessed the multiplex PCR reads via MiXCR and lists one record per CDR3 protein. The sample has around 330,000 distinct CDR3 sequences; about three fifths are singletons. Out of unsorted whole blood came the blood RNA, and germline DNA was extracted as well. In advance of surgery, 3 to 4.5 milliliters of peripheral blood were collected. The CDR3 runs 14 residues. Trimming took 6 bases from V and 4 from J, leaving 12 bases between them.

This sequence originates from a woman aged 25 to 45 with primary liver carcinoma and hepatitis B virus infection. Sequencing was carried out using peripheral blood. The chain is built from TRBV12-3 or TRBV12-4 and TRBJ1-4, with unresolved D. The CDR3 region is CASRSGINNEKLFF. The CDR3 coding sequence is TGTGCCAGCAGGTCGGGGATAAATAATGAAAAACTGTTTTTT.